The present TCR beta chain was sequenced within a study of T cell repertoires in cytomegalovirus infection. TCRdb reprocessed the reads with MiXCR, giving one entry per CDR3 protein. This table has a few hundred thousand distinct CDR3 sequences, roughly a sixth appearing once. The CDR3 loop spans 15 amino acids. Germline V gene lookup returns CDR1 LNHDA and CDR2 SQIVND (reference sequence). V lost 2 bases, J lost 5 bases, and 13 bases lay in between. The TCR comes from a human donor in good health (CMV status not recorded). Some clones in this sample may be carry-over from other donors' samples. Specimen: PBMCs. The J gene is TRBJ2-4, the V gene TRBV19; no reliable D call. CDR3 in amino acids: CASSIWLPGQNIQYF. The CDR3 DNA reads TGTGCCAGTAGTATATGGCTTCCCGGCCAAAACATTCAGTACTTC.